Shown below are 23 T cell receptor beta chains from a single sample sequenced in a study of OX40 agonist ivuxolimab in advanced cancers. Clones were read by immunoSEQ multiplex PCR, and TCRdb kept only the in-frame ones, dropping some. The table has fewer than 120,000 clones, over 85% seen once. Sequences were derived from CD4+ or CD8+ T cells sorted from blood, sampled in a trial of the OX40 agonist ivuxolimab. All receptors come from an adult with an advanced solid tumor such as melanoma, head and neck, liver or kidney cancer.

This clone has just a few counts. The chain uses TRBV5-6 and TRBJ2-4, with 10 bases fitting TRBD1. This CDR3 comprises 16 residues. Unmatched junction bases numbered 8, after V lost 0 bases and J lost 8 bases. The germline CDR1 and CDR2 sequences are SGHDT and YYEEEE. Here the CDR3 reads CASSLVRTGGRYIQYF. In nucleotides, the CDR3 is TGTGCCAGCAGCTTGGTCAGGACAGGGGGACGTTACATTCAGTACTTC.

This clone was found once. V gene TRBV30 combines with J gene TRBJ2-1; 9 bases fit TRBD2. The CDR3 is 16 amino acids. J was trimmed by 6 bases and V by 0 bases; bases with no gene match: 9. The germline gives CDR1 GTSNPN, CDR2 SVGIG (reference sequence). In DNA, the CDR3 is TGTGCCTGGAGTGTGGGTAGCGGGGGTTTAAGCAATGAGCAGTTCTTC. Its protein product is CAWSVGSGGLSNEQFF.

The gene calls are TRBV10-3 and TRBJ2-2; 8 positions agree with TRBD1. The germline gives CDR1 ENHRY, CDR2 SYGVKD. V lost 7 bases to trimming and J lost 7 bases; unmatched junction nucleotides: 5. This CDR3 is built from 13 residues. The CDR3 is CAITSDRDGELFF. The CDR3 DNA follows: TGTGCCATCACCTCGGACAGGGACGGGGAGCTGTTTTTT.

The rearrangement uses TRBV6-1 and TRBJ1-2, with D possibly being TRBD1 (6 bases). CDR1 is MNHNS and CDR2 is SASEGT in the germline V gene. V dropped 4 bases and J dropped 4 bases, with 13 bases sitting between them. The CDR3 is 14 residues long. In DNA, the CDR3 is TGTGCCAGCAGTGCAGAGACAGGACGCTATGGCTACACCTTC. This sequence encodes CASSAETGRYGYTF.

Turning to this clone: This CDR3 is also generated by other DNA sequences in the sample. The J gene is TRBJ2-7, the V gene TRBV11-2; 9 bases are shared with TRBD1. V dropped 5 bases and J dropped 2; count of bases not matched to a gene: 7. The CDR3 length is 15 residues. The V gene's germline CDR1 is SGHAT and CDR2 FQNNGV. The CDR3 here is CASSTHRGRAYEQYF. The CDR3 coding sequence is TGTGCCAGCAGCACCCACAGGGGGCGAGCCTACGAGCAGTACTTC.

J is TRBJ2-6 and V is TRBV27; 8 nucleotides agree with TRBD1. CDR1 MNHEY and CDR2 SMNVEV come from the germline V gene (reference sequence). This CDR3 region has 19 residues. V trimming: 5 bases; J trimming: 1 base; junction bases outside the gene matches: 13. CDR3 residues: CASSPHYGQGGSGANVLTF. For the CDR3, the DNA is TGTGCCAGCAGTCCCCACTATGGACAGGGTGGTTCTGGGGCCAACGTCCTGACTTTC.

The chain couples TRBV5-5 to TRBJ1-2; TRBD1 matches 10 bases. CDR1 and CDR2 (germline): SGHKS, YYEKEE (reference sequence). The CDR3 is made up of 17 amino acids. V trimming: 2 bases; J trimming: 7 bases; junction bases outside the gene matches: 14. The chain's CDR3 is CASSFGSPTGGGGGYTF. The CDR3, as DNA: TGTGCCAGCAGCTTTGGGTCGCCGACAGGGGGCGGAGGTGGCTACACCTTC.

This rearrangement joins TRBV6-5 to TRBJ2-7, with D uncertain. CDR1 and CDR2 (germline): MNHEY, SVGAGI. V was clipped by 6 bases and J by 2 bases, with 8 bases between them. The CDR3 has 12 residues. CDR3 protein: CASRPGPYEQYF. The CDR3 nucleotides are TGTGCCAGCAGACCCGGACCCTACGAGCAGTACTTC.

Details on this clone: Additional DNA sequences in this sample encode the identical CDR3. This chain's CDR3 is CATSRGLNTEAFF. The DNA for the CDR3 is TGTGCCACCAGCAGAGGCTTGAACACTGAAGCTTTCTTT. The chain joins TRBV15 to TRBJ1-1; D gene uncertain. The CDR3 loop spans 13 amino acids. CDR1 is LNHNV, CDR2 YYDKDF, per germline (reference sequence). Deletions cut 1 base from V and 0 bases from J, with 3 bases between.

The chain is built from TRBV18 and TRBJ1-5, with unresolved D. V was trimmed by 4 bases and J by 7 bases, leaving 8 bases between them. The CDR3 extends over 12 amino acids. Germline V lookup: CDR1 KGHSH, CDR2 LQKENI. In DNA form, the CDR3 reads TGTGCCAGCTCACTCGAGGAACAGCCCCAGCATTTT. Translation gives CASSLEEQPQHF.

The rearrangement uses TRBV18 and TRBJ2-3; 8 nucleotides align to TRBD1. The CDR3 has 14 amino acids. Germline lookup yields CDR1 KGHSH and CDR2 LQKENI. V dropped 4 bases and J dropped 4; count of bases not matched to a gene: 4. The CDR3 region is CASSQDRDADTQYF. In DNA form, the CDR3 reads TGTGCCAGCTCACAGGACAGGGACGCAGATACGCAGTATTTT.

The chain links TRBV10-1 to TRBJ2-5, with D hard to call. This CDR3 has 12 residues. V was cut by 6 bases and J by 5 bases, with 10 bases left in between. Germline assignment: CDR1 WNHNN and CDR2 SYGVQD (reference sequence). The CDR3 sequence is CASSYLSETQYF. DNA of the CDR3: TGCGCCAGCAGCTACCTGAGTGAGACCCAGTACTTC.

The V and J genes are TRBV29-1 and TRBJ2-1, with TRBD2 matching 9 bases. Losses at the gene ends were 7 bases for V and 2 bases for J; bases not matched to a gene: 3. Germline V gene sequence: CDR1 SQVTM, CDR2 ANQGSEA. The length of the CDR3 is 13 residues. The CDR3 sequence is CSARLAAYNEQFF. In DNA form, the CDR3 reads TGCAGCGCCCGACTAGCGGCCTACAATGAGCAGTTCTTC.

The J gene is TRBJ2-1, the V gene TRBV5-1; 11 bases agree with TRBD2. CDR1 SGHRS and CDR2 YFSETQ come from the germline V gene. With 6 bases clipped from V and 4 bases from J, the junction kept 3 bases outside the gene matches. CDR3 length equals 14 residues. CDR3 DNA sequence: TGCGCCAGCAAAACTAGCGGGGGATACAATGAGCAGTTCTTC. It encodes CASKTSGGYNEQFF.

This chain links TRBV19 with TRBJ2-5; 10 positions agree with TRBD1. Germline CDR1 is LNHDA and CDR2 is SQIVND (reference sequence). This CDR3 has 16 residues. Trimming took 6 bases from V and 5 from J; bases not matched to a gene: 12. The CDR3 here is CASRTSRQGAGETQYF. As DNA, the CDR3 is TGTGCCAGTAGGACCTCCCGACAGGGGGCTGGGGAGACCCAGTACTTC.

This chain joins TRBV27 and TRBJ2-3, with D possibly TRBD1 on 6 matching bases. The germline gives CDR1 MNHEY, CDR2 SMNVEV (reference sequence). Trimming took 8 bases from V and 0 from J, leaving 30 bases between them. This CDR3 contains 20 residues. In nucleotides, the CDR3 is TGTGCCAGCGCCTCTAGCCCCGGGACACACCGTCGTACTAGCACAGATACGCAGTATTTT. Amino acids: CASASSPGTHRRTSTDTQYF.

The gene calls are TRBV6-6 and TRBJ2-7, with unresolved D. Germline-derived CDR1 and CDR2 are MNHNY and SVGAGI (reference sequence). The CDR3 runs to 12 residues. V was clipped by 0 bases and J by 2 bases, with 2 bases between them. The DNA of the CDR3 is TGTGCCAGCAGTTACTCTGCCTACGAGCAGTACTTC. It translates to CASSYSAYEQYF.

This rearrangement joins TRBV19 to TRBJ2-7, with unresolved D. Trimming removed 5 bases from V and 2 bases from J, with 19 bases in between. The CDR3 sequence is 16 residues long. Germline assignment: CDR1 LNHDA and CDR2 SQIVND (reference sequence). In DNA form, the CDR3 reads TGTGCCAGTAGTCCTAATGGAAGAGACGGAACCTACGAGCAGTACTTC. Translation: CASSPNGRDGTYEQYF.

There are a few counts of this clone. The chain links TRBV21-1 to TRBJ1-2. TRBV21-1 is a pseudogene segment. CDR3 length: 13 amino acids. The CDR3: CASSKGVGYGYTF. CDR3 DNA: TGTGCCAGCAGCAAAGGGGTAGGCTATGGCTACACCTTC.

The chain recombines TRBV30 with TRBJ2-7; D might be TRBD2 (5 bases). Germline V CDR1 and CDR2: GTSNPN, SVGIG (reference sequence). The CDR3 consists of 13 residues. Between the trimmed V and J ends, which lost 0 bases and 3 bases, there was a span of 9 bases. CDR3 sequence: CAWSVSRDYEQYF. The CDR3 DNA follows: TGTGCCTGGAGTGTTTCCCGGGACTACGAGCAGTACTTC.

This chain uses TRBV29-1 with TRBJ1-1; D may be TRBD1 (6 bases). This CDR3 comprises 14 residues. V was trimmed by 6 bases and J by 7 bases, leaving 21 bases between them. Germline lookup yields CDR1 SQVTM and CDR2 ANQGSEA. The CDR3 reads CSVRSRAGALEAFF. Here the CDR3 DNA reads TGCAGCGTCAGATCGAGGGCAGGGGCGCTTGAAGCTTTCTTT. Together with reference TRBV29-1 and TRBJ1-1, the CDR3 gives the full variable domain: SAVISQKPSRDICQRGTSLTIQCQVDSQVTMMFWYRQQPGQSLTLIATANQGSEATYESGFVIDKFPISRPNLTFSTLTVSNMSPEDSSIYLCSVRSRAGALEAFFGQGTRLTVV.

The gene calls are TRBV2 and TRBJ1-2; the match to TRBD1 covers 8 bases. The CDR3 loop spans 19 amino acids. V trimming: 7 bases; J trimming: 6 bases; junction bases outside the gene matches: 25. Germline loops: CDR1 SNHLY, CDR2 FYNNEI. CDR3 sequence (DNA): TGTGCCAGCACTTCCGTTTTTTGGACAGGGCAAACGCCGGGGGATGGCTACACCTTC. Its protein product is CASTSVFWTGQTPGDGYTF.

The V gene is TRBV19, the J gene TRBJ1-3; D might be TRBD1 (6 bases). The V and J ends lost 5 bases and 0 bases respectively, with 11 bases between them. CDR1 LNHDA and CDR2 SQIVND come from the germline V gene (reference sequence). The CDR3 loop spans 15 amino acids. CDR3 bases: TGTGCCAGTAGTCCCCAGGGGAGCTCTGGAAACACCATATATTTT. Residues: CASSPQGSSGNTIYF.